The 10 T cell receptor beta chains in this list originate from one sample, sequenced in a study of human T cells and chemical hapten exposure. Time point given: patch test 3, about 24 weeks after DPC sensitization. The sample's treatment: therapeutic diphenylcyclopropenone sensitization with weekly scalp DPC. TCRdb reprocessed the RACE reads via MiXCR and lists one record per CDR3 protein. The data contain about 190,000 distinct CDR3 sequences, more than 20% of them singletons. This sample comprised whole blood, obtained in connection with sensitization to the hapten diphenylcyclopropenone (DPC). These receptors all come from a woman aged 40 to 50 with alopecia areata. Some clones in this sample may be carry-over from other donors' samples.

This chain uses TRBV4-3 with TRBJ2-1, with TRBD2 matching over 15 bases. From germline, CDR1 is LGHNA and CDR2 YSLEER. The CDR3 has 16 amino acids. With 3 bases clipped from V and 9 bases from J, the junction kept 6 bases outside the gene matches. Here the CDR3 reads CASSHRTSGRGGEQFF. The CDR3 DNA reads as TGCGCCAGCAGCCACAGGACTAGCGGGAGGGGGGGTGAGCAGTTCTTC.

This clonotype was observed many times. The rearrangement links TRBV5-1 to TRBJ2-5; D remains ambiguous. Germline lookup yields CDR1 SGHRS and CDR2 YFSETQ. Deletions cut 0 bases from V and 2 bases from J, with 2 bases between. This CDR3 is 12 amino acids long. The CDR3 coding sequence is TGCGCCAGCAGCTTGGAACAAGAGACCCAGTACTTC. This gives the protein CASSLEQETQYF. Complete variable domain (other parts from reference TRBV5-1 and TRBJ2-5): KAGVTQTPRYLIKTRGQQVTLSCSPISGHRSVSWYQQTPGQGLQFLFEYFSETQRNKGNFPGRFSGRQFSNSRSEMNVSTLELGDSALYLCASSLEQETQYFGPGTRLLVL.

The chain links TRBV10-3 to TRBJ1-1, with 7 bases fitting TRBD1. Trimming cost V 7 bases and J 1 base; bases outside gene matches: 3. Germline CDR1 reads ENHRY; CDR2 reads SYGVKD. The CDR3 consists of 13 residues. The CDR3 is CAITGQSNTEAFF. The DNA of the CDR3 is TGTGCCATCACGGGACAGTCGAACACTGAAGCTTTCTTT.

The chain couples TRBV29-1 to TRBJ2-5; TRBD1 agrees at 11 bases. The germline V gene encodes CDR1 SQVTM and CDR2 ANQGSEA. V was clipped by 7 bases and J by 5 bases; unmatched bases: 9. This CDR3 comprises 14 residues. In nucleotides, the CDR3 is TGCAGCGCAACCCACGGACAGGGGGCGGAGACCCAGTACTTC. This sequence encodes CSATHGQGAETQYF.

The chain carries TRBV9 and TRBJ2-5; 8 bases match TRBD1. This CDR3 region has 13 residues. V was clipped by 3 bases and J by 8 bases; unmatched bases: 6. Germline V gene sequence: CDR1 SGDLS, CDR2 YYNGEE. The CDR3 sequence is CASSGQTGDTQYF. Here the CDR3 DNA reads TGTGCCAGCAGCGGACAGACAGGGGATACCCAGTACTTC.

This clonotype was seen a few times. This chain uses TRBV6-5 with TRBJ2-7; D remains ambiguous. Trimming left V 7 bases short and J 2 bases short, with 15 bases between. Germline lookup yields CDR1 MNHEY and CDR2 SVGAGI. The CDR3 covers 14 residues. CDR3 protein: CASTLPGPPYEQYF. The CDR3 DNA is TGTGCCAGCACTCTACCTGGTCCGCCCTACGAGCAGTACTTC.

V is TRBV28 and J is TRBJ2-5; TRBD1 matches at 9 bases. In germline, CDR1 is MDHEN, CDR2 SYDVKM. Germline trimming cut 4 bases from V and 4 bases from J; bases unmatched to any gene: 7. The CDR3 covers 15 residues. CDR3 coding DNA: TGTGCCAGCAGTTCTGGGACAGGGAAAATAGAGACCCAGTACTTC. Translating gives CASSSGTGKIETQYF.

In its sample, this clonotype was seen a few times. This chain uses TRBV7-9 with TRBJ1-1; 8 bases match TRBD1. Germline CDR1 reads SEHNR; CDR2 reads FQNEAQ (reference sequence). After removal of 5 bases from V and 4 bases from J, the junction contained 6 bases not matched to a gene. The CDR3 loop spans 14 amino acids. The CDR3, as DNA: TGTGCCAGCAGCCCGGACAGGGTCAGCACTGAAGCTTTCTTT. Amino acids: CASSPDRVSTEAFF.

The CDR3 DNA is TGTGCCACCAGTGCTGCCGGCCTGGGGGGCTCCCTCACAGATACGCAGTATTTT. Translated, it gives CATSAAGLGGSLTDTQYF. V is TRBV24-1 and J is TRBJ2-3; D tentatively reads TRBD1 or TRBD2 (6 bases each). Trimming took off 5 bases at V and 2 bases at J, with 22 bases between the two ends. CDR3 length: 18 amino acids. Germline V gene lookup returns CDR1 KGHDR and CDR2 SFDVKD.

The chain recombines TRBV5-6 with TRBJ1-6; TRBD1 matches at 7 bases. Looked up from germline, CDR1 is SGHDT and CDR2 is YYEEEE. Germline trimming cut 1 base from V and 7 bases from J; bases unmatched to any gene: 8. There are 16 residues in the CDR3. The CDR3 spells CASSLRTGLLNSPLHF. DNA for the CDR3: TGTGCCAGCAGCTTGAGGACAGGATTATTAAATTCACCCCTCCACTTT.